This T cell receptor (beta chain) was found in a study of siplizumab effects on memory and regulatory T cells. Study observations and caveats: The drug siplizumab significantly decreased the alloreactive sequences that could be traced to unstimulated CD4+ memory cells. Whether proliferating Tregs in siplizumab cultures suppress was not functionally confirmed.

With regard to this clone: Antigen: not known.

V was trimmed by 5 bases and J by 0 bases, leaving 10 bases between them. The CDR3 consists of 14 residues. Germline V CDR1 and CDR2: ENHRY, SYGVKD. Measured with immunoSEQ multiplex PCR; TCRdb has only the in-frame clones, and not every one. The sample yields around 99,000 clones, about 92% seen once. V gene TRBV10-3 combines with J gene TRBJ2-5; no clear D. Sequenced: Tregs sorted from blood. The clonotype originates from a human donor in good health. CDR3 in amino acids: CAISQSTNQETQYF. The CDR3 coding sequence is TGTGCCATCAGTCAAAGTACAAACCAAGAGACCCAGTACTTC.